This T cell receptor (beta chain) was recovered during a study of blood T cell repertoires in COVID-19. For the study at large: COVID-19 samples from acute and convalescent phases originated in the United States, Italy and Spain. Nucleic acid was either cDNA or gDNA, and it came from T cells, B-cell-depleted T cells, or PBMCs.

Original analysis: Estimates of nucleated cell counts were drawn from the amplification of reference gene primers. Sequenced by immunoSEQ multiplex PCR; TCRdb stores in-frame clones only, minus some. V and J calls and clone size come straight from that table; D and trimming were deduced from the DNA. The table lists under 100,000 clones, approximately 84% of them singletons, with approximately 23% in the top ten. The CDR3 length is 15 residues. V gave up 5 bases and J gave up 2 bases, with 15 bases separating them. Germline loops: CDR1 SNHLY, CDR2 FYNNEI. The sample comprised peripheral blood. The V and J genes are TRBV2 and TRBJ1-1; D call uncertain. The TCR sequence derives from a man of 80 years or more with active or convalescent COVID-19. Here the CDR3 DNA reads TGTGCCAGCAGTCCTCTTACCGGGATCAACACTGAAGCTTTCTTT. Its protein is CASSPLTGINTEAFF.